This record concerns one TCR beta chain sequence. The sample comes from a study of cytomegalovirus exposure and HLA in healthy donors. Germline assignment: CDR1 SGHTA and CDR2 FQGNSA. V shed 4 bases and J 4 bases; nucleotides not matched to a gene: 12. The CDR3 totals 16 residues. Primers for the PCR totalled 60 Vbeta and 13 Jbeta. In the study's own analysis: In a later analysis, of around 80 million unique beta chains, some 10 million appeared in at least two donors. Profiled with immunoSEQ multiplex PCR; TCRdb holds only in-frame clones, not every one. V and J calls and clone size come straight from that table; D and trimming were deduced from the DNA. The sample gives 100,000 to 150,000 clones, around four fifths of which show up once; around 4.2% is in the top ten.

Source material: PBMCs. The clonotype was recovered from a middle-aged woman in good health and CMV-seronegative. This chain links TRBV7-2 with TRBJ2-5; 7 bases match TRBD2. CDR3 nucleotide sequence: TGTGCCAGCAGCTCGAATCTCGGGGTAGCGGGAGAGACCCAGTACTTC. It codes for CASSSNLGVAGETQYF.